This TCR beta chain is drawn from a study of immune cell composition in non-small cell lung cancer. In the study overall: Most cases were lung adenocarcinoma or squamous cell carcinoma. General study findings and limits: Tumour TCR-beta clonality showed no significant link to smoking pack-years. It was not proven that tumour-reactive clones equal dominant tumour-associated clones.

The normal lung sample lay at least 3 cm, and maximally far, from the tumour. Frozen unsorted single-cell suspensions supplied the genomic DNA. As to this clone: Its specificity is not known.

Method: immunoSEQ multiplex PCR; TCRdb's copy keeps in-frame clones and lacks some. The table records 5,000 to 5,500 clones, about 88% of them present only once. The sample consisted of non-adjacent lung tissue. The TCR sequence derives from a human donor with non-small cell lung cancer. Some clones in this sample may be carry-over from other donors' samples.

CDR3 loop: CASSLPNRKTEAFF. CDR3 nucleotide sequence: TGTGCCAGCAGCTTACCCAACAGAAAGACTGAAGCTTTCTTT. The chain is built from TRBV7-2 and TRBJ1-1; D is ambiguous. Germline assignment: CDR1 SGHTA and CDR2 FQGNSA. This CDR3 has 14 residues. Trimming took 2 bases from V and 5 from J, leaving 12 bases between them. Filled out from reference TRBV7-2 and TRBJ1-1, the complete variable domain reads GAGVSQSPSNKVTEKGKDVELRCDPISGHTALYWYRQSLGQGLEFLIYFQGNSAPDKSGLPSDRFSAERTGGSVSTLTIQRTQQEDSAVYLCASSLPNRKTEAFFGQGTRLTVV.